These T cell receptor beta chains were read from a single sample in a study of cytomegalovirus exposure and HLA in healthy donors. Using immunoSEQ multiplex PCR, the repertoire was profiled, and TCRdb retains in-frame clones only, with some absent. The sample has around 130,000 clones, around 70% seen once. Sample: PBMCs. These receptors originate from a woman in her 30s in good health and CMV-seronegative. The CDR3 runs from the conserved cysteine through the conserved F or W. Fields, in order: clone size, V gene, J gene, D gene, CDR3 DNA, CDR3 protein. D genes are given only for firm matches. Part of the rows lack a size; the others show once, few, many or a class for expanded clones.

>NA|TRBV6-1|TRBJ1-2|NA
TGTGCCAGCAGTGAAGCCATTTGGGGGGAGAGCTATGGCTACACCTTC
CASSEAIWGESYGYTF
>NA|TRBV5-8|TRBJ2-2|TRBD1
TGTGCCAGCAGCTCCAGAGTGGGACAGGCAAACACCGGGGAGCTGTTTTTT
CASSSRVGQANTGELFF
>NA|TRBV4-1|TRBJ1-2|TRBD1
TGCGCCAGCAGCCAAGATGGGGGACAGGGCTTCGGTGGCTACACCTTC
CASSQDGGQGFGGYTF
>NA|TRBV2|TRBJ2-5|NA
TGTGCCAGCAGTGCAGGGGAGTACCAAGAGACCCAGTACTTC
CASSAGEYQETQYF
>NA|TRBV10-3|TRBJ2-7|TRBD2
TGTGCCATCAAGGGGAGGGAAACTAGCTACGAGCAGTACTTC
CAIKGRETSYEQYF
>NA|TRBV28|TRBJ1-2|TRBD1
TGTGCCAGCAGTCCGCGACAGGGATTCTCTGGCTACACCTTC
CASSPRQGFSGYTF
>NA|TRBV9|TRBJ1-6|NA
TGTGCCAGCAGCGTGGTAGCAGGGCATAATTCACCCCTCCACTTT
CASSVVAGHNSPLHF
>NA|TRBV28|TRBJ2-1|NA
TGTGCCAGCAGTTCCCCCCCCGGGGAGCAGTTCTTC
CASSSPPGEQFF
>few|TRBV27|TRBJ2-1|TRBD2
TGTGCCAGCAGTTTTTGGGCTAGCGGCAACAATGAGCAGTTCTTC
CASSFWASGNNEQFF
>NA|TRBV18|TRBJ2-2|TRBD2
TGTGCCAGCTCGTCATTAAGCGGGGGGAACACCGGGGAGCTGTTTTTT
CASSSLSGGNTGELFF
>NA|TRBV7-9|TRBJ1-2|NA
TGTGCCAGCAGACCACAGGGCTTAGCTAACTATGGCTACACCTTC
CASRPQGLANYGYTF
>NA|TRBV5-4|TRBJ1-6|NA
TGTGCCAGCAATTCGTCTGGGGCCTCTAATTCACCCCTCCACTTT
CASNSSGASNSPLHF
>NA|TRBV19|TRBJ1-6|NA
TGTGCCAGTACCCCAGGGCGGGGGTTCCGCAATTCACCCCTCCACTTT
CASTPGRGFRNSPLHF
>NA|TRBV4-1|TRBJ1-2|NA
TGCGCCAGCAGCCAAGAGGAGGGTGCAGCTCCGAACTATGGCTACACCTTC
CASSQEEGAAPNYGYTF
>NA|TRBV7-3|TRBJ2-3|TRBD2
TGTGCCAGCAGCTTAAAACTGCGGGGGGGGCCCGATACGCAGTATTTT
CASSLKLRGGPDTQYF
>NA|TRBV11-3|TRBJ2-5|NA
TGTGCCAGCAGCTTTAACGGCCAAGAGACCCAGTACTTC
CASSFNGQETQYF
>NA|TRBV7-9|TRBJ2-6|NA
TGTGCCAGCAGCTTACACAGAATAACTGGGGCCAACGTCCTGACTTTC
CASSLHRITGANVLTF
>NA|TRBV7-9|TRBJ2-3|NA
TGTGCCAGCAGCTTTAGATCGCTAGCAACAGATACGCAGTATTTT
CASSFRSLATDTQYF
>NA|TRBV27|TRBJ1-6|NA
TGTGCCAGCAGTCGCTCTTGGGCAGGGTCAGGATCACCCCTCCACTTT
CASSRSWAGSGSPLHF
>NA|TRBV9|TRBJ1-3|TRBD1
TGTGCCAGCAGGGGGACAGCCTCTGGAAACACCATATATTTT
CASRGTASGNTIYF
>NA|TRBV7-9|TRBJ2-2|NA
TGTGCCAGCAGCTTATCTTACCGAGCGAACACCGGGGAGCTGTTTTTT
CASSLSYRANTGELFF
>NA|TRBV28|TRBJ2-7|NA
TGTGCCAGCAGTTTAAGACAGCCCAACTCCTACGAGCAGTACTTC
CASSLRQPNSYEQYF
>NA|TRBV10-3|TRBJ2-1|NA
TGTGCCATCAGCCTATACAATGAGCAGTTCTTC
CAISLYNEQFF
>few|TRBV9|TRBJ1-2|NA
TGTGCCAGCAGCGTAGATCCAGGAGGGGGGGGCTATGGCTACACCTTC
CASSVDPGGGGYGYTF
>NA|TRBV7-2|TRBJ1-6|TRBD1
TGTGCCAGCAGACTACCGGGACAGAATTCACCCCTCCACTTT
CASRLPGQNSPLHF
>NA|TRBV5-1|TRBJ1-4|NA
TGCGCCAGCAGCTACCTAAATCAGGGTTTTGATGAAAAACTGTTTTTT
CASSYLNQGFDEKLFF
>NA|TRBV4-1|TRBJ1-2|TRBD1
TGCGCCAGCAGCCAACCGGACAGGGAGTCTGCTGGCTACACCTTC
CASSQPDRESAGYTF
>few|TRBV5-4|TRBJ2-2|TRBD2
TGTGCCAGCAGCTTGGTTAGCGGGAAAACCGGGGAGCTGTTTTTT
CASSLVSGKTGELFF
>NA|TRBV4-1|TRBJ2-2|TRBD2
TGCGCCAGCAGCCAATCTCCGGGGATAGCGGGGGAAAGCACCGGGGAGCTGTTTTTT
CASSQSPGIAGESTGELFF
>NA|TRBV7-9|TRBJ1-1|TRBD1
TGTGCCAGCAGAACTAGCTCCGGGACAGGCCCCACTGAAGCTTTCTTT
CASRTSSGTGPTEAFF
>NA|TRBV28|TRBJ2-2|TRBD1
TGTGCCAGCAGTTGGGACAGGAGGACCGGGGAGCTGTTTTTT
CASSWDRRTGELFF
>NA|TRBV5-1|TRBJ2-7|TRBD1
TGCGCCAGCAGCTCGACAGGGGCGGCCTACGAGCAGTACTTC
CASSSTGAAYEQYF
>few|TRBV7-2|TRBJ2-1|TRBD1
TGTGCCAGCAGCTTAGACCGGACAGGCATCGATGAGCAGTTCTTC
CASSLDRTGIDEQFF
>NA|TRBV5-1|TRBJ2-3|TRBD2
TGCGCCAGCAGCTTGAGGCCGACTAGCGGTAGCACAGATACGCAGTATTTT
CASSLRPTSGSTDTQYF
>NA|TRBV11-2|TRBJ2-2|NA
TGTGCTAGCAGCAGCCGGAGGGCTCCCGGTCCCGGGGAGCTGTTTTTT
CASSSRRAPGPGELFF
>few|TRBV28|TRBJ2-4|TRBD2
TGTGCCAGCCGACGGGGGGGGGTAGCCAAAAACATTCAGTACTTC
CASRRGGVAKNIQYF
>NA|TRBV28|TRBJ1-1|NA
TGTGCCAGCAGTTTACATGAGGTGGGGCGTACTGAAGCTTTCTTT
CASSLHEVGRTEAFF
>NA|TRBV5-1|TRBJ2-7|NA
TGCGCCAGCAGCTTCCAGGACAGAGACTACGAGCAGTACTTC
CASSFQDRDYEQYF
>NA|TRBV6-6|TRBJ2-3|TRBD1
TGTGCCAGCAGTTACTCGGGACAGGGGGAGGCAGATACGCAGTATTTT
CASSYSGQGEADTQYF
>NA|TRBV30|TRBJ1-5|TRBD1
TGTGCCTGGAGTGAGGGACAGGGGTCTCAGCCCCAGCATTTT
CAWSEGQGSQPQHF
>NA|TRBV4-2|TRBJ2-3|TRBD2
TGTGCCAGCAGTTCGGGGACTAGCGGGGGGGCCGCGGTATCAGATACGCAGTATTTT
CASSSGTSGGAAVSDTQYF
>NA|TRBV7-2|TRBJ2-3|TRBD2
TGTGCCAGCAGACTAGCGCCTAGCACAGATACGCAGTATTTT
CASRLAPSTDTQYF
>NA|TRBV18|TRBJ1-3|NA
TGTGCCAGCTCACGGACAGCAATCTCTGGAAACACCATATATTTT
CASSRTAISGNTIYF
>NA|TRBV19|TRBJ1-4|NA
TGTGCCAGTAGTATAGATCGGGACACGGGGGAAAAACTGTTTTTT
CASSIDRDTGEKLFF
>NA|TRBV27|TRBJ2-3|TRBD2
TGTGCCAGCCGACTAGCGGGGGATTACACAGATACGCAGTATTTT
CASRLAGDYTDTQYF
>NA|TRBV7-9|TRBJ2-5|TRBD1
TGTGCCAGCAGCTTACGGGCAGGGGGCGCCGAGAGGCAAGAGACCCAGTACTTC
CASSLRAGGAERQETQYF
>NA|TRBV11-2|TRBJ2-7|NA
TGTGCCAGCAGTGCCGTACAGGGATTCACCGAGCAGTACTTC
CASSAVQGFTEQYF
>once|TRBV28|TRBJ1-6|TRBD1
TGTGCCAGCGGTAGACAGGGAGGTTCACCCCTCCACTTT
CASGRQGGSPLHF
>NA|TRBV6-1|TRBJ1-2|TRBD1
TGTGCCAGCAGTCCGGGACAGGGGGTTCTTGGCTACACCTTC
CASSPGQGVLGYTF
>NA|TRBV28|TRBJ2-1|NA
TGTGCCAGCAGCCCGGGACTTGACAATGAGCAGTTCTTC
CASSPGLDNEQFF
>NA|TRBV5-4|TRBJ1-4|TRBD1
TGTGCCAGCAGCCGGGACAGCGAGGATGAAAAACTGTTTTTT
CASSRDSEDEKLFF
>NA|TRBV4-2|TRBJ2-1|TRBD2
TGTGCCAGCAGCCAGGTCCTAGCGGGGGACAACAATGAGCAGTTCTTC
CASSQVLAGDNNEQFF
>NA|TRBV2|TRBJ2-1|NA
TGTGCCAGCAGTTACCCGGGAAAGCAGTTCTTC
CASSYPGKQFF